The 7 T cell receptor beta chains presented below share a single source sample, sequenced in a study of blood T cell repertoires in COVID-19 (dated by TCRdb to between 2020 and 2021). The library was produced with the immunoSEQ multiplex PCR assay. The immuneACCESS repertoire file appears here via TCRdb, limited to in-frame rearrangements. These files lack a portion of the clones; in checked studies, under half of the deficit traces to unresolved V genes, and the cause of the others is not known. For this sample the table gives 200,000 to 300,000 clones, of which 75% to 85% were detected only once. Around 5.5% of the sample belongs to the ten largest clones. The source material was peripheral blood. Receptor source: a human donor in a cohort sampled during active COVID-19.

The chain recombines TRBV10-2 with TRBJ1-1; tentative D call: TRBD1 (6 bases). This CDR3 has 14 amino acids. Germline-derived CDR1 and CDR2 are WSHSY and SAAADI. The V gene lost 6 bases and the J gene lost 0 bases, with 11 bases spanning the gap. As DNA, the CDR3 is TGCGCCAGCAGGGACAGTCAGTTGAACACTGAAGCTTTCTTT. As protein: CASRDSQLNTEAFF.

This clone came up once. This chain links TRBV5-4 with TRBJ2-5; D is perhaps TRBD1 (5 bases). Trimming took off 4 bases at V and 3 bases at J, with 19 bases between the two ends. The CDR3 extends over 16 amino acids. Germline V lookup: CDR1 SGHNT, CDR2 YYREEE (reference sequence). The CDR3 region is CASSKAGSTAKETQYF. CDR3 nucleotides: TGTGCCAGCAGCAAGGCAGGGTCCACTGCCAAAGAGACCCAGTACTTC.

This clone was seen a single time. V gene TRBV5-1 combines with J gene TRBJ2-1; TRBD2 agrees at 10 bases. V dropped 4 bases and J dropped 0; count of bases not matched to a gene: 7. CDR3 size: 17 residues. In germline, CDR1 is SGHRS, CDR2 YFSETQ. CDR3 nucleotide sequence: TGCGCCAGCAGCCCGAGGACTAGCGGCGGCTCCTACAATGAGCAGTTCTTC. It encodes CASSPRTSGGSYNEQFF.

The chain is built from TRBV6-1 and TRBJ2-6; D ambiguous. The CDR3 loop spans 16 amino acids. Between the trimmed V and J ends, which lost 0 bases and 2 bases, there was a span of 8 bases. Germline lookup yields CDR1 MNHNS and CDR2 SASEGT. CDR3 nucleotides: TGTGCCAGCAGTGAAGCGCGAGGTCCTGGGGCCAACGTCCTGACTTTC. Translated: CASSEARGPGANVLTF.

The V and J genes are TRBV7-2 and TRBJ1-1, with 7 bases aligning to TRBD1. Germline values: CDR1 SGHTA, CDR2 FQGNSA. V gave up 0 bases and J gave up 0 bases; unmatched junction bases: 1. CDR3 length: 15 residues. The CDR3 nucleotides are TGTGCCAGCAGCTTAGCGGGACAGCTGAACACTGAAGCTTTCTTT. Its protein product is CASSLAGQLNTEAFF. Full variable domain (outside the CDR3, taken from reference TRBV7-2 and TRBJ1-1): GAGVSQSPSNKVTEKGKDVELRCDPISGHTALYWYRQSLGQGLEFLIYFQGNSAPDKSGLPSDRFSAERTGGSVSTLTIQRTQQEDSAVYLCASSLAGQLNTEAFFGQGTRLTVV.

The gene calls are TRBV5-1 and TRBJ2-7, with D possibly matching TRBD2 (6 bases). CDR3 length: 15 residues. Germline values: CDR1 SGHRS, CDR2 YFSETQ. The V gene lost 0 bases and the J gene lost 6 bases, with 16 bases spanning the gap. The CDR3 protein is CASSLEGGMSFEQYF. CDR3 in DNA: TGCGCCAGCAGCTTGGAAGGCGGGATGAGTTTCGAGCAGTACTTC.

This clone has only one observation. V gene TRBV6-4 combines with J gene TRBJ2-2, with D perhaps matching TRBD1 (5 bases). The CDR3 length is 15 residues. Germline CDR1 and CDR2: MRHNA and SNTAGT. V gave up 6 bases and J gave up 5 bases, with 16 bases separating them. As DNA, the CDR3 is TGTGCCAGCAGGACCCACAGGTCTGCAACCGGGGAGCTGTTTTTT. It is translated as CASRTHRSATGELFF.